The 20 T cell receptor beta chains listed next were all sequenced from one sample in a study of cytomegalovirus exposure and HLA in healthy donors listed by TCRdb under 2017. The method was the immunoSEQ multiplex PCR assay. The multiplex PCR relied on a mix of 60 forward primers for TCR Vbeta segments and 13 reverse primers for TCR Jbeta segments. TCRdb mirrors the immuneACCESS table, restricted to in-frame sequences. Some clones are absent from its copies; in checked studies, under half trace to an unresolved V gene, and the reason for the others is unknown. The sample table records some 150,000 clones; less than 85% of these occur just once. The ten most abundant clones make up around 1.5% of the sample. The specimen sequenced was PBMCs. The receptors stem from a male donor in good health and CMV-seronegative.

This chain connects TRBV6-5 to TRBJ2-7; 7 bases fit TRBD1. Germline values: CDR1 MNHEY, CDR2 SVGAGI. This CDR3 is built from 13 residues. The V and J ends lost 8 bases and 5 bases, in that order; junction bases with no gene match: 9. This CDR3 is CASGLRQGHEQYF. In DNA, the CDR3 is TGTGCCAGCGGCCTAAGACAGGGCCACGAGCAGTACTTC.

The rearrangement links TRBV7-9 to TRBJ2-5; D might be TRBD1 (5 bases). The DNA end is a closer match to TRBJ2-7, so the J assignment may be wrong. CDR3 length: 13 residues. CDR1 and CDR2 (germline): SEHNR, FQNEAQ (reference sequence). CDR3 sequence reads: CASSLGGTYEQYF. As DNA, the CDR3 is TGTGCCAGCAGCTTAGGGGGCACCTACGAGCAGTACTTC.

This clone occurred a few times. The V gene is TRBV6-4, the J gene TRBJ2-3; 7 nucleotides agree with TRBD1. Germline CDR1 and CDR2: MRHNA and SNTAGT. CDR3 length: 15 residues. V lost 5 bases to trimming and J lost 0 bases; unmatched junction nucleotides: 5. CDR3 amino acids: CASSLDRASTDTQYF. CDR3 coding DNA: TGTGCCAGCAGTCTAGACAGGGCAAGCACAGATACGCAGTATTTT.

This rearrangement joins TRBV5-1 to TRBJ2-5, with 8 bases lining up with TRBD2. CDR3 length equals 15 residues. Germline-derived CDR1 and CDR2 are SGHRS and YFSETQ. With V trimmed by 3 bases and J by 1 base, 5 bases remained unmatched. Here the CDR3 DNA reads TGCGCCAGCAGCTGGGAACTAGCGGTCCAAGAGACCCAGTACTTC. This sequence encodes CASSWELAVQETQYF. Using reference TRBV5-1 and TRBJ2-5 for the parts outside the CDR3, the full variable domain is KAGVTQTPRYLIKTRGQQVTLSCSPISGHRSVSWYQQTPGQGLQFLFEYFSETQRNKGNFPGRFSGRQFSNSRSEMNVSTLELGDSALYLCASSWELAVQETQYFGPGTRLLVL.

This chain connects TRBV7-6 to TRBJ2-2; 7 bases are shared with TRBD1. Germline V CDR1 and CDR2: SGHVS, FNYEAQ. The CDR3 contains 15 residues. The trim removed 5 bases at V and 3 bases at J, leaving 6 bases unmatched. The CDR3 is CASSQDRDHTGELFF. The CDR3 DNA sequence: TGTGCCAGCAGCCAAGACAGGGATCACACCGGGGAGCTGTTTTTT.

V and J are TRBV2 and TRBJ1-5; unclear D gene. The germline gives CDR1 SNHLY, CDR2 FYNNEI. There are 14 residues in the CDR3. Trimming stripped 3 bases from V and 3 bases from J, with 9 bases between. This CDR3 reads CASSDQVTNQPQHF. The CDR3, as DNA: TGTGCCAGCAGTGATCAGGTCACCAATCAGCCCCAGCATTTT.

The chain joins TRBV9 to TRBJ2-7, with a possible D match to TRBD2 (6 bases). CDR1 and CDR2 from the germline V gene are SGDLS and YYNGEE. This CDR3 is built from 12 residues. The V gene lost 0 bases and the J gene lost 6 bases, with 7 bases spanning the gap. CDR3 nucleotide sequence: TGTGCCAGCAGCGTAGAGGGAGGCGAGCAGTACTTC. Translation: CASSVEGGEQYF.

The gene calls are TRBV28 and TRBJ2-1, with 8 bases matching TRBD1. The CDR3 totals 15 residues. V gave up 2 bases and J gave up 10 bases; unmatched junction bases: 10. Germline loops: CDR1 MDHEN, CDR2 SYDVKM. CDR3 in DNA: TGTGCCAGCAGTTTAGGGCAGGGGGCAATCGACGAGCAGTTCTTC. Residues: CASSLGQGAIDEQFF. Supplemented by reference TRBV28 and TRBJ2-1, the full variable domain reads DVKVTQSSRYLVKRTGEKVFLECVQDMDHENMFWYRQDPGLGLRLIYFSYDVKMKEKGDIPEGYSVSREKKERFSLILESASTNQTSMYLCASSLGQGAIDEQFFGPGTRLTVL.

The J gene is TRBJ2-7, the V gene TRBV5-4, with TRBD2 as a possible D gene (6 bases). Germline CDR1 reads SGHNT; CDR2 reads YYREEE (reference sequence). The germline V and J ends were trimmed by 0 bases and 3 bases, with 13 bases remaining between them. The CDR3 loop spans 15 amino acids. In nucleotides, the CDR3 is TGTGCCAGCAGCTTGGCCGGGCGGGGCTTCTACGAGCAGTACTTC. Residues: CASSLAGRGFYEQYF.

This clone was seen more than once but under ten times. This chain uses TRBV14 with TRBJ1-1, with no clear D. CDR1 is SGHDN and CDR2 is FVKESK in the germline V gene. The CDR3 has 15 residues. With 1 base removed from V and 4 bases from J, the gap between germline ends came to 13 bases. CDR3 loop: CASSQVRGRITEAFF. The CDR3 nucleotides read TGTGCCAGCAGCCAAGTCCGGGGTCGGATCACTGAAGCTTTCTTT.

The chain joins TRBV11-3 to TRBJ2-3; D is perhaps TRBD2 (6 bases). The germline V and J ends were trimmed by 6 bases and 1 base, with 8 bases remaining between them. CDR1 and CDR2 (germline): SGHNT, YENEEA. CDR3 length equals 13 residues. CDR3 sequence: CASSSGGTDTQYF. The DNA for the CDR3 is TGTGCCAGCAGTTCGGGGGGCACAGATACGCAGTATTTT.

The chain couples TRBV9 to TRBJ1-6, with D unclear. From germline, CDR1 is SGDLS and CDR2 YYNGEE. V was cut by 4 bases and J by 9 bases, with 8 bases left in between. CDR3 length equals 12 residues. CDR3 sequence (DNA): TGTGCCAGCAGCCCCGGCGGTTCACCCCTCCACTTT. Translating it yields CASSPGGSPLHF.

V is TRBV19 and J is TRBJ1-3; D uncertain. CDR1 is LNHDA and CDR2 is SQIVND in the germline V gene (reference sequence). This CDR3 has 15 residues. Between the trimmed V and J ends, which lost 3 bases and 4 bases, there was a span of 13 bases. The CDR3 loop is CASSMAGSLGNTIYF. DNA for the CDR3: TGTGCCAGTAGTATGGCCGGGTCCCTGGGAAACACCATATATTTT.

J is TRBJ1-6 and V is TRBV7-9, with D perhaps matching TRBD1 (6 bases). Germline assignment: CDR1 SEHNR and CDR2 FQNEAQ (reference sequence). V was cut by 5 bases and J by 0 bases, with 14 bases left in between. The CDR3 length is 17 residues. CDR3 residues: CASSPLDSSSYNSPLHF. In nucleotides, the CDR3 is TGTGCCAGCAGCCCGTTGGACAGTAGCTCCTATAATTCACCCCTCCACTTT.

The chain carries TRBV9 and TRBJ2-3, with D perhaps matching TRBD2 (6 bases). CDR1 is SGDLS, CDR2 YYNGEE, per germline. The V end was cut by 4 bases, the J end by 4 bases, with 16 bases between. The CDR3 contains 15 residues. In nucleotides, the CDR3 is TGTGCCAGCAGCCCGAACTCGGGGGAAGCAGATACGCAGTATTTT. It codes for CASSPNSGEADTQYF.

J is TRBJ2-3 and V is TRBV6-5; 7 bases map to TRBD1. The length of the CDR3 is 14 residues. Germline CDR1 reads MNHEY; CDR2 reads SVGAGI. The V segment lost 7 bases and the J segment 6 bases; nucleotides outside the gene matches: 10. In nucleotides, the CDR3 is TGTGCCAGCAAACTAACAGGGGACGGGGATACGCAGTATTTT. Translating gives CASKLTGDGDTQYF.

This chain joins TRBV29-1 and TRBJ2-5; D gene ambiguous. Trimming took 7 bases from V and 1 from J, leaving 22 bases between them. This CDR3 region has 16 residues. Germline V gene sequence: CDR1 SQVTM, CDR2 ANQGSEA. CDR3 sequence (DNA): TGCAGCGCCGAACCTGACACCAGCCTCGTCCAAGAGACCCAGTACTTC. Translated: CSAEPDTSLVQETQYF.

The gene calls are TRBV5-1 and TRBJ1-4; D remains ambiguous. The V gene's germline CDR1 is SGHRS and CDR2 YFSETQ. V was clipped by 4 bases and J by 3 bases, with 10 bases between them. This CDR3 is 14 amino acids long. The DNA for the CDR3 is TGCGCCAGCAGCAATTCCGGGGCTAATGAAAAACTGTTTTTT. It yields the protein CASSNSGANEKLFF.

V is TRBV5-1 and J is TRBJ2-7, with D tentatively TRBD2 (6 bases). Germline CDR1 reads SGHRS; CDR2 reads YFSETQ. The CDR3 runs 15 residues. Trimming cost V 1 base and J 13 bases, with 24 bases left between them. CDR3 amino acids: CASSLKQKDAGSSYF. Here the CDR3 DNA reads TGCGCCAGCAGCTTGAAACAAAAGGACGCGGGGAGCAGTTACTTC.

This sequence joins TRBV11-3 and TRBJ2-5; 7 bases are a match to TRBD2. Looked up from germline, CDR1 is SGHNT and CDR2 is YENEEA. Trimming cost V 2 bases and J 5 bases; bases outside gene matches: 5. The length of the CDR3 is 14 residues. CDR3 residues: CASSLTLAGETQYF. The CDR3 bases are TGTGCCAGCAGCTTAACATTAGCGGGCGAGACCCAGTACTTC.